This is a list of T cell receptor beta chains from one sample in a study of CD8+CD57+ T cells in acquired aplastic anemia. TCRdb ran MiXCR on the reads and lists one entry per CDR3 protein. The repertoire includes about 150,000 distinct CDR3 sequences, approximately 52% of them detected once, and approximately 12% sits in the top ten. Material: sorted CD4+, CD8+, or CD8+CD57+ T cells (not recorded which) from PBMCs. The receptor set was obtained from a human donor with aplastic anemia. The CDR3 runs from the conserved cysteine through the conserved F or W. The D gene is left open where the match is weak. Only some rows state a clone size, as once, few, many or a class for expanded clones.

J	size	V	D	CDR3	DNA
TRBJ2-4	once	TRBV24-1	NA	CATSDLGLVQYF	TGTGCCACCAGTGATTTAGGATTGGTTCAGTACTTC
TRBJ1-2	NA	TRBV2	NA	CASSELGTGYGYTF	TGTGCCAGCAGTGAACTGGGCACCGGCTATGGCTACACCTTC
TRBJ1-3	NA	TRBV18	NA	CASSPPIYF	TGTGCCAGCTCACCACCGATATATTTT
TRBJ1-2	NA	TRBV19	TRBD1	CASSIYGTGDGYTF	TGTGCCAGTAGTATCTATGGGACAGGGGATGGCTACACCTTC
TRBJ2-3	NA	TRBV15	NA	CATSREQGSPTDTQYF	TGTGCCACCAGCAGAGAACAGGGCAGTCCCACAGATACGCAGTATTTT
TRBJ1-1	many	TRBV27	NA	CASSRRMNTEAFF	TGTGCCAGCAGCCGACGGATGAACACTGAAGCTTTCTTT
TRBJ2-5	NA	TRBV7-8	NA	CASSLDRGGTQYF	TGTGCCAGCAGCTTAGACAGGGGGGGGACCCAGTACTTC
TRBJ2-3	NA	TRBV29-1	NA	CSAEETGDTQYF	TGCAGCGCTGAAGAGACAGGAGATACGCAGTATTTT
TRBJ2-1	NA	TRBV6-2/TRBV6-3	TRBD1	CASSYRGTGQYNEQFF	TGTGCCAGCAGTTACCGTGGGACAGGGCAGTACAATGAGCAGTTCTTC
TRBJ2-1	many	TRBV2	NA	CASTALSSYNEQFF	TGTGCCAGCACAGCACTTAGCTCCTACAATGAGCAGTTCTTC
TRBJ1-5	NA	TRBV20-1	NA	CSASTAGYQHF	TGCAGTGCTAGCACGGCAGGATACCAGCATTTT
TRBJ2-1	many	TRBV6-5	TRBD1	CASSYPDREQFF	TGTGCCAGCAGTTACCCGGACAGGGAGCAGTTCTTC
TRBJ2-2	few	TRBV6-1	NA	CASSLRLEAGELFF	TGTGCCAGCAGTCTACGACTAGAAGCCGGGGAGCTGTTTTTT
TRBJ2-1	NA	TRBV10-3	TRBD1	CAISDGTGGDSYNEQFF	TGTGCCATCAGTGACGGGACAGGGGGGGACTCCTACAATGAGCAGTTCTTC
TRBJ1-4	once	TRBV11-1	NA	CASSLARGSLGEKLFF	TGTGCCAGCAGCTTAGCGAGGGGGTCCCTAGGTGAAAAACTGTTTTTT
TRBJ1-1	NA	TRBV20-1	NA	CSAREDFYTEAFF	TGCAGTGCTAGAGAAGATTTCTACACTGAAGCTTTCTTT
TRBJ1-5	many	TRBV5-5	NA	CASSLFGTSNQPQHF	TGTGCCAGCAGCTTGTTTGGGACCAGCAATCAGCCCCAGCATTTT
TRBJ1-4	NA	TRBV15	TRBD1	CATSREGQGNEKLFF	TGTGCCACCAGCAGAGAAGGACAGGGAAATGAAAAACTGTTTTTT
TRBJ1-2	once	TRBV7-9	NA	CASSFGQNYGYTF	TGTGCCAGCAGCTTTGGGCAGAACTATGGCTACACCTTC
TRBJ2-7	many	TRBV12-3/TRBV12-4	TRBD2	CASRPDGGSYEQYF	TGTGCCAGCAGACCAGACGGGGGGAGCTACGAGCAGTACTTC
TRBJ2-1	many	TRBV12-3/TRBV12-4	NA	CASSLGPIGDEQFF	TGTGCCAGCAGTTTGGGCCCAATTGGGGATGAGCAGTTCTTC
TRBJ2-1	NA	TRBV15	TRBD2	CATSISGSSYEQFF	TGTGCCACCAGCATTAGCGGGAGTAGCTACGAGCAGTTCTTC
TRBJ1-5	few	TRBV7-2	NA	CASSPEVASNQPQHF	TGTGCCAGCAGCCCGGAGGTAGCGAGCAATCAGCCCCAGCATTTT
TRBJ1-2	NA	TRBV20-1	NA	CSADGRNINYGYTF	TGCAGTGCTGACGGTCGGAACATTAACTATGGCTACACCTTC
TRBJ2-1	many	TRBV6-1	TRBD1	CASSELQGALRNEQFF	TGTGCCAGCAGTGAGCTACAGGGGGCGCTTCGGAATGAGCAGTTCTTC
TRBJ2-1	NA	TRBV19	NA	CASSMDASNNQQFF	TGTGCCAGTAGTATGGACGCTTCGAACAATCAGCAGTTCTTC
TRBJ1-5	many	TRBV10-1	TRBD1	CATDRGRQPQHF	TGCGCCACCGACAGGGGCCGTCAGCCCCAGCATTTT
TRBJ2-5	NA	TRBV5-1	NA	CASSLAAGETQYF	TGCGCCAGCAGCTTGGCCGCCGGGGAGACCCAGTACTTC